These 32 T cell receptor beta chains were all obtained from the same sample, sequenced in a study of T cells in Graves' hyperthyroidism and ophthalmopathy (dated 2019 in TCRdb). Library creation used multiplex PCR. For sequencing, an Illumina HiSeq 2000 was employed. The TCR beta CDR3 regions were amplified from RNA transcripts. For the first round of RT-PCR on the TCR CDR3, the HTBI primer set was used together with the Qiagen OneStep RT-PCR kit. Clones were called with MiXCR by TCRdb after fastp trimmed the public reads at Q25, and only in-frame beta chains were retained. Identical CDR3 proteins give one entry, which carries the most common genes and DNA. Present in this sample are some 600,000 distinct CDR3 sequences, about half of which were seen just once. About 8.2% of the sample rests with the top ten. The sample consisted of peripheral blood or thyroid tissue (not recorded which). The receptors were sampled from a young woman with Graves' hyperthyroidism. Donor details come from another sample of the same person, matched by shared clones.

V usage is TRBV5-1 and J usage is TRBJ2-5, with D possibly being TRBD1 or TRBD2 (5 bases each). The germline V and J ends were trimmed by 5 bases and 5 bases, with 22 bases remaining between them. Germline V gene sequence: CDR1 SGHRS, CDR2 YFSETQ. The CDR3 has 16 residues. The CDR3 sequence: CASRSTRDHMGETQYF. Written as DNA, the CDR3 is TGCGCCAGCAGATCTACCCGGGACCACATGGGGGAGACCCAGTACTTC.

This clonotype has at least ten counts. The chain joins TRBV7-2 to TRBJ2-6; D possibly matches TRBD1 or TRBD2 (5 bases each). Trimming stripped 5 bases from V and 2 bases from J, with 13 bases between. CDR1 and CDR2 (germline): SGHTA, FQGNSA. The CDR3 consists of 16 residues. The CDR3 loop is CASSQQQGAGANVLTF. In DNA, the CDR3 is TGTGCCAGCAGCCAGCAGCAGGGAGCTGGGGCCAACGTCCTGACTTTC.

This chain uses TRBV10-3 with TRBJ1-2, with 8 bases matching TRBD1. Germline V gene lookup returns CDR1 ENHRY and CDR2 SYGVKD. The CDR3 has 14 amino acids. V trimming: 10 bases; J trimming: 4 bases; junction bases outside the gene matches: 11. CDR3 nucleotides: TGTGCCAGCAGCCCCGGACAGGGCCGCTATGGCTACACCTTC. Protein product: CASSPGQGRYGYTF.

This clonotype came up many times. This chain links TRBV10-3 with TRBJ1-1; no firm D call. With 3 bases removed from V and 1 base from J, the gap between germline ends came to 6 bases. The CDR3 sequence is 13 residues long. Germline V gene sequence: CDR1 ENHRY, CDR2 SYGVKD. CDR3 protein: CAISEWGNTEAFF. CDR3 DNA sequence: TGTGCCATCAGTGAATGGGGGAACACTGAAGCTTTCTTT.

Only a few counts were recorded for this clonotype. This chain uses TRBV6-1 with TRBJ2-2; TRBD2 agrees at 12 bases. In germline, CDR1 is MNHNS, CDR2 SASEGT. V gave up 8 bases and J gave up 5 bases; unmatched junction bases: 6. The CDR3 consists of 15 residues. The CDR3 loop is CASGAGTSGTGELFF. The CDR3, as DNA: TGTGCCAGCGGCGCCGGGACTAGCGGGACCGGGGAGCTGTTTTTT.

This clonotype has just a few counts. This rearrangement joins TRBV14 to TRBJ2-5; 10 bases match TRBD1. This CDR3 has 15 amino acids. The junction had 3 bases not matched to a gene; V was cut back by 0 bases and J by 5 bases. Germline V gene sequence: CDR1 SGHDN, CDR2 FVKESK. The CDR3 sequence: CASSQDWTGGETQYF. The CDR3 bases are TGTGCCAGCAGCCAAGACTGGACAGGGGGGGAGACCCAGTACTTC.

This clonotype was seen a handful of times. The V and J genes are TRBV7-6 and TRBJ2-5; tentatively, D is TRBD2 (5 bases). The V end lost 5 bases, the J end lost 5 bases, and 12 bases lay between the germline ends. Germline CDR1 SGHVS, CDR2 FNYEAQ. CDR3 length: 13 residues. DNA for the CDR3: TGTGCCAGCAGCCGGGCGGGTCGGGAGACCCAGTACTTC. It is translated as CASSRAGRETQYF.

This clonotype was detected many times. The J gene is TRBJ2-2, the V gene TRBV29-1, with 9 bases lining up with TRBD2. J gave up 6 bases and V 4 bases, and 3 bases lay outside the gene matches. CDR1 is SQVTM, CDR2 ANQGSEA, per germline. The CDR3 covers 13 residues. The CDR3 coding sequence is TGCAGCGTTGCGGGACTAGCAGCCGGGGAGCTGTTTTTT. It yields the protein CSVAGLAAGELFF.

The chain links TRBV7-2 to TRBJ1-5; D gene unclear. The V gene's germline CDR1 is SGHTA and CDR2 FQGNSA. V lost 6 bases and J lost 0, with 9 bases in between. There are 14 residues in the CDR3. The CDR3 here is CASRPLDSNQPQHF. Written as DNA, the CDR3 is TGTGCCAGCAGACCCCTCGATAGCAATCAGCCCCAGCATTTT.

The CDR3 reads CSARDSAGGEKLFF. The DNA of the CDR3 is TGCAGTGCTAGAGATAGCGCGGGGGGTGAAAAACTGTTTTTT. The chain has TRBV20-1 and TRBJ1-4; D possibly corresponds to TRBD1 (5 bases). The ends were cut back, 0 bases at V and 7 bases at J, with 12 bases in the middle. Germline V gene lookup returns CDR1 DFQATT and CDR2 SNEGSKA (reference sequence). The CDR3 contains 14 residues.

This clonotype came up many times. The J gene is TRBJ1-5, the V gene TRBV24-1, with 7 nucleotides matching TRBD1. Looked up from germline, CDR1 is KGHDR and CDR2 is SFDVKD. The V segment lost 4 bases and the J segment 4 bases; nucleotides outside the gene matches: 3. The CDR3 is 14 amino acids. The CDR3 loop is CATSEWDRNQPQHF. DNA for the CDR3: TGTGCCACCAGTGAGTGGGACAGAAATCAGCCCCAGCATTTT.

This clonotype was seen a few times. The J gene is TRBJ2-7, the V gene TRBV20-1; the D gene is possibly TRBD2 (7 bases). CDR1 is DFQATT, CDR2 SNEGSKA, per germline (reference sequence). The CDR3 length is 12 residues. V lost 6 bases to trimming and J lost 2 bases, with 11 bases between them. The CDR3 DNA reads TGCAGTGCAAAGCGGGACACCTACGAGCAGTACTTC. Residues: CSAKRDTYEQYF.

Concerning this clonotype: A read error is possible here, since a much larger clone lies one base away. This chain joins TRBV15 and TRBJ2-7; D is ambiguous. Germline assignment: CDR1 LNHNV and CDR2 YYDKDF (reference sequence). CDR3 length: 13 residues. In nucleotides, the CDR3 is TGTGCCACCAGCGGAGATAAAGGGTCCGAGCAGTACTTC. It encodes CATSGDKGSEQYF.

As concerns this clonotype: A single base separates this from a much larger clone, so it may be a read error. The J gene is TRBJ2-5, the V gene TRBV5-1, with a weak D call TRBD2 (5 bases). V was pared by 1 base and J by 9 bases, with 13 bases between. Germline V lookup: CDR1 SGHRS, CDR2 YFSETQ. This CDR3 has 13 amino acids. The CDR3 DNA reads TGCGCCAGCAGCTTGACTAGTCTTGAGGCCCAGTACTTC. Protein sequence: CASSLTSLEAQYF. Based on the CDR3 plus reference TRBV5-1 and TRBJ2-5, the full variable domain is KAGVTQTPRYLIKTRGQQVTLSCSPISGHRSVSWYQQTPGQGLQFLFEYFSETQRNKGNFPGRFSGRQFSNSRSEMNVSTLELGDSALYLCASSLTSLEAQYFGPGTRLLVL.

V and J are TRBV12-3 or TRBV12-4 and TRBJ1-5, with D unclear. V was shortened by 0 bases and J by 0 bases, with 12 bases between the two germline ends. CDR3 length: 17 residues. CDR3 protein: CASSLAPGSYSNQPQHF. As DNA, the CDR3 is TGTGCCAGCAGTTTAGCCCCGGGGTCCTATAGCAATCAGCCCCAGCATTTT.

The CDR3 DNA follows: TGTGCCAGTAGTACTGGGGCCTCGGGCTATGGCTACACCTTC. Translating it yields CASSTGASGYGYTF. The chain couples TRBV19 to TRBJ1-2; weak D call: TRBD1 (5 bases). This CDR3 region has 14 residues. Trimming left V 4 bases short and J 4 bases short, with 13 bases between. The germline V gene encodes CDR1 LNHDA and CDR2 SQIVND (reference sequence).

The chain is built from TRBV20-1 and TRBJ2-7; 9 bases match TRBD2. Per germline, CDR1 DFQATT and CDR2 SNEGSKA (reference sequence). The CDR3 is made up of 14 amino acids. V trimming: 7 bases; J trimming: 4 bases; junction bases outside the gene matches: 11. For the CDR3, the DNA is TGCAGTGTTCTCGGCGGGGGGGGGCATTACGAGCAGTACTTC. Translation: CSVLGGGGHYEQYF.

This chain links TRBV2 with TRBJ2-7; 8 bases fit TRBD1. CDR1 SNHLY and CDR2 FYNNEI come from the germline V gene. There are 15 residues in the CDR3. With 5 bases clipped from V and 9 bases from J, the junction kept 15 bases outside the gene matches. The DNA for the CDR3 is TGTGCCAGCAGTCCGCTCCTCGGGACAGGAGGGGGGCAGTACTTC. Amino acid sequence: CASSPLLGTGGGQYF.

The chain joins TRBV5-1 to TRBJ1-2; D perhaps matches TRBD1 (6 bases). CDR1 is SGHRS, CDR2 YFSETQ, per germline. V was clipped by 4 bases and J by 2 bases, with 18 bases between them. CDR3 size: 16 residues. Written as DNA, the CDR3 is TGCGCCAGCAGCCCAGAGTACAGGGCATCCAACTATGGCTACACCTTC. This translates into CASSPEYRASNYGYTF.

The chain couples TRBV7-7 to TRBJ2-7; maybe TRBD1 (6 bases). Germline CDR1 and CDR2: SSHAT and FNYEAQ (reference sequence). Trimming shortened V by 8 bases and J by 6 bases, and 11 bases separated the two germline ends. The CDR3 runs to 11 residues. CDR3 nucleotides: TGTGCCAGCGGACAGCTGGGCGAGCAGTACTTC. It specifies CASGQLGEQYF.

In its sample, this clonotype was seen many times. V and J are TRBV15 and TRBJ1-5; 7 nucleotides match TRBD1. CDR1 and CDR2 (germline): LNHNV, YYDKDF (reference sequence). With V trimmed by 1 base and J by 5 bases, 11 bases remained unmatched. The CDR3 loop spans 17 amino acids. CDR3 sequence reads: CATSRGLRDRDDQPQHF. The CDR3, as DNA: TGTGCCACCAGCAGAGGGCTCAGAGACAGGGATGATCAGCCCCAGCATTTT.

V is TRBV7-9 and J is TRBJ2-5, with 14 bases identical to TRBD2. V gave up 11 bases and J gave up 5 bases; unmatched junction bases: 4. Per germline, CDR1 SEHNR and CDR2 FQNEAQ (reference sequence). The CDR3 covers 13 residues. CDR3: CAGTSGSSETQYF. The CDR3, as DNA: TGTGCCGGGACTAGCGGGAGTAGCGAGACCCAGTACTTC. The complete variable domain, with remaining parts taken from reference TRBV7-9 and TRBJ2-5, reads DTGVSQNPRHKITKRGQNVTFRCDPISEHNRLYWYRQTLGQGPEFLTYFQNEAQLEKSRLLSDRFSAERPKGSFSTLEIQRTEQGDSAMYLCAGTSGSSETQYFGPGTRLLVL.

This clonotype was detected a few times. The chain joins TRBV5-1 to TRBJ2-5; D ambiguous. V lost 0 bases and J 2 bases, leaving 8 bases between the germline ends. The germline CDR1 and CDR2 sequences are SGHRS and YFSETQ. The CDR3 sequence is 14 residues long. The DNA of the CDR3 is TGCGCCAGCAGCTTGGCAGGTCAGCAAGAGACCCAGTACTTC. It translates to CASSLAGQQETQYF.

The gene calls are TRBV7-2 and TRBJ1-1; no firm D call. Trimming shortened V by 2 bases and J by 0 bases, and 13 bases separated the two germline ends. The CDR3 length is 16 residues. Per the germline V gene, CDR1 is SGHTA and CDR2 is FQGNSA. CDR3 nucleotide sequence: TGTGCCAGCAGCTTACACCCCCCGACGGTGAACACTGAAGCTTTCTTT. Translating gives CASSLHPPTVNTEAFF.

V gene TRBV29-1 combines with J gene TRBJ2-5, with TRBD1 identical over 7 bases. From germline, CDR1 is SQVTM and CDR2 ANQGSEA. V lost 4 bases, J lost 5 bases, and 4 bases stayed unmatched. There are 12 residues in the CDR3. The CDR3 DNA sequence: TGCAGCGTTGTGACAGGGCCGGAGACCCAGTACTTC. Its protein product is CSVVTGPETQYF.

The V and J genes are TRBV9 and TRBJ1-1; D might be TRBD1 (6 bases). V dropped 4 bases and J dropped 3 bases, with 10 bases sitting between them. Germline loops: CDR1 SGDLS, CDR2 YYNGEE. This CDR3 is built from 13 residues. CDR3 region: CASSRQADTEAFF. CDR3 in DNA: TGTGCCAGCAGCCGACAGGCCGACACTGAAGCTTTCTTT. The entire variable domain, with the rest obtained from reference TRBV9 and TRBJ1-1, is as follows: DSGVTQTPKHLITATGQRVTLRCSPRSGDLSVYWYQQSLDQGLQFLIQYYNGEERAKGNILERFSAQQFPDLHSELNLSSLELGDSALYFCASSRQADTEAFFGQGTRLTVV.

This rearrangement joins TRBV7-2 to TRBJ1-6, with D perhaps matching TRBD1 (5 bases). This CDR3 spans 18 amino acids. CDR1 and CDR2 (germline): SGHTA, FQGNSA. Trimming removed 3 bases from V and 4 bases from J, with 19 bases in between. CDR3 coding DNA: TGTGCCAGCAGCTTGACTAAGACGGCAGGGCGGTATAATTCACCCCTCCACTTT. It yields the protein CASSLTKTAGRYNSPLHF.

V is TRBV12-3 or TRBV12-4 and J is TRBJ1-1; 10 nucleotides match TRBD1. V shed 5 bases and J 0 bases; nucleotides not matched to a gene: 3. The CDR3 runs to 15 residues. Written as DNA, the CDR3 is TGTGCCAGCAGTCCTGGGACAGGGGTGAACACTGAAGCTTTCTTT. It codes for CASSPGTGVNTEAFF.

The gene calls are TRBV6-1 and TRBJ1-1, with unresolved D. The CDR3 contains 14 residues. Germline lookup yields CDR1 MNHNS and CDR2 SASEGT. V was clipped by 8 bases and J by 11 bases, with 24 bases between them. The CDR3 DNA sequence: TGTGCCAGCGTAGGTGTTAGGACGAGAGGAGAGGCTTTCTTT. This encodes CASVGVRTRGEAFF.

The chain couples TRBV29-1 to TRBJ1-2, with D hard to call. Per germline, CDR1 SQVTM and CDR2 ANQGSEA. The CDR3 extends over 10 amino acids. The CDR3 loop is CSWTEVGYTF. The DNA for the CDR3 is TGCAGTTGGACGGAGGTTGGCTACACCTTC.

This clonotype was recorded many times. V and J are TRBV15 and TRBJ1-6; D perhaps matches TRBD1 (5 bases). This CDR3 is built from 15 residues. V was clipped by 1 base and J by 7 bases, with 11 bases between them. Germline V gives CDR1 LNHNV, CDR2 YYDKDF (reference sequence). The CDR3 loop reads CATSRAGGGNSPLHF. The DNA of the CDR3 is TGTGCCACCAGCAGAGCTGGCGGGGGAAATTCACCCCTCCACTTT.

The chain combines TRBV6-6 with TRBJ2-5; perhaps TRBD2 as D (5 bases). The CDR3 is 13 amino acids. Trimming took off 5 bases at V and 4 bases at J, with 11 bases between the two ends. Germline values: CDR1 MNHNY, CDR2 SVGAGI (reference sequence). Written as DNA, the CDR3 is TGTGCCAGCAGTACACTAGACTTAGAGACCCAGTACTTC. Protein: CASSTLDLETQYF.